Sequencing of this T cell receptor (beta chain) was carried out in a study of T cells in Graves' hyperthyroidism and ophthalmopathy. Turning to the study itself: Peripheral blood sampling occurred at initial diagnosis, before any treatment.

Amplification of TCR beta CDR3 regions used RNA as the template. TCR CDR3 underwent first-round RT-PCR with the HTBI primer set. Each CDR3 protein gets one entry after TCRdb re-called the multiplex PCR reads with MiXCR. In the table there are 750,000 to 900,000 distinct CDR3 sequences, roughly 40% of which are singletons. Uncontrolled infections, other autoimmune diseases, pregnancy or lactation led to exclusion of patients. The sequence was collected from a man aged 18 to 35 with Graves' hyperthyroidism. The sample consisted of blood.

CDR3 sequence: CASRGTAQETQYF. Here the CDR3 DNA reads TGTGCCAGCAGGGGGACAGCACAAGAGACCCAGTACTTC. This chain links TRBV2 with TRBJ2-5; 7 nucleotides align to TRBD1. The CDR3 loop spans 13 amino acids. The germline V gene encodes CDR1 SNHLY and CDR2 FYNNEI. The V and J ends lost 6 bases and 2 bases, in that order; junction bases with no gene match: 3.